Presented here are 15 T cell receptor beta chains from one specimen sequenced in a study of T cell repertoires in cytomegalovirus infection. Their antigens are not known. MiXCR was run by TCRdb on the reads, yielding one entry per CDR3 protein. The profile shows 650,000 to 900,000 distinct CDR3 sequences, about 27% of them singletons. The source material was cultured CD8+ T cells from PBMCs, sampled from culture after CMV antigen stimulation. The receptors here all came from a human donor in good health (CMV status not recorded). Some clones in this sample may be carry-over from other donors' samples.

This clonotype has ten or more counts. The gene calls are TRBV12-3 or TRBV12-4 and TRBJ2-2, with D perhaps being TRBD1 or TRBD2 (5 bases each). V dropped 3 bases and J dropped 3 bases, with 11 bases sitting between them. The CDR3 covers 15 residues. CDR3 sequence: CASSFHGGHTGELFF. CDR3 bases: TGTGCCAGCAGTTTCCATGGGGGTCACACCGGGGAGCTGTTTTTT.

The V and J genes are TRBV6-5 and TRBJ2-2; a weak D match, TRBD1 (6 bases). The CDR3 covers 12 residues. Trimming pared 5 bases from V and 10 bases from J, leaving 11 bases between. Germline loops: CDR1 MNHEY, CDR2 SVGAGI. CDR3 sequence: CASSKGQLELFF. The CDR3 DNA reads TGTGCCAGCAGTAAAGGACAGTTGGAGCTGTTTTTT.

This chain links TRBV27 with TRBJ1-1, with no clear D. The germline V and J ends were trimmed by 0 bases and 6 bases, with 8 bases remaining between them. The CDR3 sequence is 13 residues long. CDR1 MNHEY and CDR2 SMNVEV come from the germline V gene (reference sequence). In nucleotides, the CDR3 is TGTGCCAGCAGTTTATCGCCCGGGGCTGAAGCTTTCTTT. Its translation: CASSLSPGAEAFF.

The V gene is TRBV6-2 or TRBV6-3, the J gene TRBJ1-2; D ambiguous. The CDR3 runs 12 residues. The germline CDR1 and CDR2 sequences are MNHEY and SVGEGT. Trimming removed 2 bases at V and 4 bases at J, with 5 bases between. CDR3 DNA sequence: TGTGCCAGCAGTTACGCCCCCTATGGCTACACCTTC. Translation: CASSYAPYGYTF.

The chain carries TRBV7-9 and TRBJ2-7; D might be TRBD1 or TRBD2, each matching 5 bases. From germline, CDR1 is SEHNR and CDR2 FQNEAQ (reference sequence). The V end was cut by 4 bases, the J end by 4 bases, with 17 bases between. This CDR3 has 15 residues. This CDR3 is CASSSPGRGKYEQYF. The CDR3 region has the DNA TGTGCCAGCAGCTCCCCGGGACGAGGGAAATACGAGCAGTACTTC.

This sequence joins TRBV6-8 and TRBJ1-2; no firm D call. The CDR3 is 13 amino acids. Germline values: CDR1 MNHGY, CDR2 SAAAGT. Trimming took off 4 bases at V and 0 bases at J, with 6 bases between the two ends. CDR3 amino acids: CASSSVTNYGYTF. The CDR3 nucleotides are TGTGCCAGCAGTTCCGTCACTAACTATGGCTACACCTTC.

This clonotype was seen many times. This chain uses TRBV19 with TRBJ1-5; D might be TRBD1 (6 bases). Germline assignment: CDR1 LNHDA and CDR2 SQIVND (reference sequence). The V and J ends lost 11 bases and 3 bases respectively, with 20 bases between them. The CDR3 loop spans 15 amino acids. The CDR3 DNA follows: TGTGCCGGGGGTACAGGGCTATCGGTCAATCAGCCCCAGCATTTT. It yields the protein CAGGTGLSVNQPQHF.

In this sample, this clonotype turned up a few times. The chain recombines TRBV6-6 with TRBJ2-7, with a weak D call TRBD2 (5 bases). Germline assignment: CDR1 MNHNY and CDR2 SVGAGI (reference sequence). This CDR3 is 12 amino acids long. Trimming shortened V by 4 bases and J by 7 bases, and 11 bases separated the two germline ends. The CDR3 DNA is TGTGCCAGCAGTTCCCCCCGAGGGGAGCAGTACGTC. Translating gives CASSSPRGEQYV.

Written as DNA, the CDR3 is TGTGCCATCAGTCCACCGACATCTAACTATGGCTACACCTTC. Residues: CAISPPTSNYGYTF. The chain has TRBV10-3 and TRBJ1-2; no definite D call. From germline, CDR1 is ENHRY and CDR2 SYGVKD. V lost 5 bases to trimming and J lost 0 bases, with 10 bases between them. CDR3 size: 14 residues.

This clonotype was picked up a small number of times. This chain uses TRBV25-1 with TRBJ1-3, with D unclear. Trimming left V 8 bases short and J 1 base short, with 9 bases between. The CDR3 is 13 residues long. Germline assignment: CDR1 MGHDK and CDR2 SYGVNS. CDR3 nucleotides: TGTGCCAGCCGAGACGGATCTGGAAACACCATATATTTT. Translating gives CASRDGSGNTIYF.

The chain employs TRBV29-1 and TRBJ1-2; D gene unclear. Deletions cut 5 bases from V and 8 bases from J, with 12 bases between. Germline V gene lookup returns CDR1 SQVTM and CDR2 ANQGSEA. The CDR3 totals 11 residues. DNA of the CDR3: TGCAGCGTTCCGGAGAGGGCCGGCTACACCTTC. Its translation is CSVPERAGYTF. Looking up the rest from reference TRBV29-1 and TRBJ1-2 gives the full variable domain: SAVISQKPSRDICQRGTSLTIQCQVDSQVTMMFWYRQQPGQSLTLIATANQGSEATYESGFVIDKFPISRPNLTFSTLTVSNMSPEDSSIYLCSVPERAGYTFGSGTRLTVV.

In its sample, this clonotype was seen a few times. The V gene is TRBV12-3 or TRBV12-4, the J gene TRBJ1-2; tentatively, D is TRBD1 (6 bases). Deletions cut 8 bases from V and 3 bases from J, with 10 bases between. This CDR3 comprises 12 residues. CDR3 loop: CASGDIDYGYTF. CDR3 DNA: TGTGCCAGCGGGGACATCGACTATGGCTACACCTTC.

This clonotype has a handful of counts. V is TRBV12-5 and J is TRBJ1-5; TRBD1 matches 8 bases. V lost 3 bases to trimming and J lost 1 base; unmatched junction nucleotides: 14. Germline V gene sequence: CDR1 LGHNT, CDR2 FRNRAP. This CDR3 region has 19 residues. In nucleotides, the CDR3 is TGTGCTAGTGGTTTTTGGACAGGACAGGGCGATAAAAGCAATCAGCCCCAGCATTTT. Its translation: CASGFWTGQGDKSNQPQHF.

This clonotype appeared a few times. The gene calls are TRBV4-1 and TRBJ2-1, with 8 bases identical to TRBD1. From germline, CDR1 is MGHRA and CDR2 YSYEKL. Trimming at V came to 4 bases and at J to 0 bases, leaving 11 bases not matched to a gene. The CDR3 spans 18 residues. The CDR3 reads CASSRDRGRLSSYNEQFF. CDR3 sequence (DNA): TGCGCCAGCAGCCGTGACAGGGGCCGCCTAAGCTCCTACAATGAGCAGTTCTTC.

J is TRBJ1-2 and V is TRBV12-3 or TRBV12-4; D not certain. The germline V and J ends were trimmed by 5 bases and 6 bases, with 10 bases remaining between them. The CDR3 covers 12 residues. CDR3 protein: CASSGEADGYTF. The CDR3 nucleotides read TGTGCCAGCAGTGGAGAGGCAGATGGCTACACCTTC.